The clone carrying this T cell receptor beta chain was seen at least ten times. What it recognizes is unknown. The data originate from a study of identical twins. General study results and limits: A lower insertion count was a feature of abundant cord blood beta clonotypes, with no such feature in memory repertoires. Excess sharing between twins was weaker in beta out-of-frame sequences.

The V gene lost 7 bases and the J gene lost 1 base, with 10 bases spanning the gap. This CDR3 has 13 amino acids. The cDNA had a unique molecular identifier and a template-switch universal primer site. Each CDR3 protein gets one entry after TCRdb re-called the 5' RACE reads with MiXCR. The top ten clones hold approximately 1% of a sample with 400,000 to 500,000 distinct CDR3 sequences, 13% to 15% of them seen once. These same records also appear under a second study, on yellow fever vaccine responses in identical twins. According to that study: It has been reported that, in twins, the vaccine T cell response seemed partly convergent and partly personalized.

This chain connects TRBV12-3 or TRBV12-4 to TRBJ2-5, with D possibly being TRBD1 (5 bases). The clonotype originates from a woman under 30 in good health. Sample: CD4+ T cells sorted from blood. The CDR3 nucleotides are TGTGCCAGCACTACAGGTCTCCAAGAGACCCAGTACTTC. Its translation is CASTTGLQETQYF.